There are a few counts of the clone carrying this T cell receptor (beta chain). Its antigen is undetermined. The CDR3 has 16 residues. Trimming left V 0 bases short and J 4 bases short, with 15 bases between. Germline CDR1 reads MGHRA; CDR2 reads YSYEKL. The data originate from a study of post-analysis software for immune sequencing data. For the study at large: Patients with relapsing-remitting, secondary progressive and progressive-relapsing multiple sclerosis courses were all represented.

Every TCR beta cDNA library bore unique molecular identifiers. Input populations of 1 to 10 million T cells gave rise to approximately 500,000 cDNA molecules. TCRdb processed the PCR reads anew with MiXCR; each CDR3 protein has one entry. The data hold 380,000 or so distinct CDR3 sequences, with less than 40% observed a single time. Notes on the study in general: F measure clustering grouped samples strongly by preparation batch. TRBV5-6, TRBV5-1 and TRBV20-1 were among four or five TRBV segments more frequent in patients than controls. Significantly lower normalized Chao1 diversity was found in patients with multiple sclerosis relative to controls.

The rearrangement uses TRBV4-1 and TRBJ1-2; the D is unclear. Source material: blood. This sequence was found in a girl between 10 and 17 years old with multiple sclerosis. The CDR3 nucleotides read TGCGCCAGCAGCCAAGAAGCCCGTGGGCGGATCTATGGCTACACCTTC. This encodes CASSQEARGRIYGYTF.